This TCR beta chain was retrieved from a study of PD-L1 blockade in urothelial cancer. In the study overall: Atezolizumab (1,200 mg intravenously every 3 weeks) began in about 2014 for patients. Patients had undergone 0 to 3 prior chemotherapy regimens.

V was clipped by 5 bases and J by 11 bases; unmatched bases: 7. This CDR3 is built from 11 residues. Germline CDR1 reads DFQATT; CDR2 reads SNEGSKA (reference sequence). Each patient gave between 1 and 8 samples of peripheral blood mononuclear cells, which were collected pretreatment and during treatment. Every PCR got spiked synthetic TCR analog templates. The repertoire was sequenced with immunoSEQ multiplex PCR; TCRdb's copy has only in-frame clones and lacks some. This repertoire shows about 35,000 clones, about 80% found once; its top ten account for approximately 3.5%. The table lists this clone with a few counts.

The sequence came from a man aged 65 to 79 with urothelial cancer. The chain uses TRBV20-1 and TRBJ2-7; 9 bases fit TRBD2. This sample comprised PBMCs, obtained around atezolizumab (anti-PD-L1) treatment. The CDR3 loop is CSALAGGREYF. CDR3 DNA sequence: TGCAGTGCTTTGGCGGGAGGGCGAGAGTACTTC.